Below, 6 T cell receptor beta chains from the same sample are listed, as sequenced in a study of cytomegalovirus exposure and HLA in healthy donors (dated by TCRdb to 2015 to 2018). The method was the immunoSEQ multiplex PCR assay. Sourced from immuneACCESS, this table was stored by TCRdb with only in-frame sequences that have V and J called. A share of the clones is absent; for the studies checked, an unresolved V gene accounts for under half, and the remainder has no known explanation. Counted in this sample were some 72,000 clones; almost 97% of them appeared once. The top ten clones comprise roughly 1.6% of the sample. The source material was PBMCs. All receptors derive from a man between 18 and 35 years old in good health and CMV-seropositive.

The V call is TRBV25-1, the J call TRBJ2-3, with 9 positions matching TRBD2. The germline gives CDR1 MGHDK, CDR2 SYGVNS. The ends lost 5 bases at V and 7 bases at J; junction bases unmatched: 10. The CDR3 contains 15 residues. The CDR3 region is CASSSQGLASYTQYF. In DNA, the CDR3 is TGTGCCAGCAGTTCCCAAGGACTAGCGTCATATACGCAGTATTTT.

V usage is TRBV7-2 and J usage is TRBJ2-5, with D possibly matching TRBD1 (6 bases). V dropped 5 bases and J dropped 3 bases, with 19 bases sitting between them. Germline V gives CDR1 SGHTA, CDR2 FQGNSA. The CDR3 is 16 amino acids. The CDR3 DNA sequence: TGTGCCAGCAGCCCCCCCCTCGTTGCAGGGGAAGAGACCCAGTACTTC. It codes for CASSPPLVAGEETQYF.

The chain employs TRBV11-2 and TRBJ2-3, with D unresolved. The CDR3 has 13 amino acids. Deletions cut 2 bases from V and 2 bases from J, with 5 bases between. Germline V lookup: CDR1 SGHAT, CDR2 FQNNGV. CDR3 in DNA: TGTGCCAGCAGCTTACCCGTCACAGATACGCAGTATTTT. Translation: CASSLPVTDTQYF.

This chain links TRBV27 with TRBJ2-7, with TRBD1 matching over 9 bases. V lost 6 bases and J lost 3; bases outside the gene matches: 6. CDR1 and CDR2 from the germline V gene are MNHEY and SMNVEV (reference sequence). This CDR3 spans 14 amino acids. Here the CDR3 DNA reads TGTGCCAGCAGGGACGGACAGGGGCTCTACGAGCAGTACTTC. It codes for CASRDGQGLYEQYF.

The chain is built from TRBV27 and TRBJ2-7; 7 bases align to TRBD2. Germline V gene lookup returns CDR1 MNHEY and CDR2 SMNVEV (reference sequence). The CDR3 consists of 12 residues. Trimming at V came to 4 bases and at J to 5 bases, leaving 2 bases not matched to a gene. This CDR3 reads CASSSGGNEQYF. The CDR3 DNA reads as TGTGCCAGCAGTTCCGGGGGGAACGAGCAGTACTTC.

The chain couples TRBV4-1 to TRBJ2-7, with D possibly matching TRBD2 (5 bases). CDR1 and CDR2 (germline): MGHRA, YSYEKL. V lost 1 base and J 0 bases, leaving 10 bases between the germline ends. This CDR3 has 15 residues. DNA for the CDR3: TGCGCCAGCAGCCAAGTAAAAGCGGACTCCTACGAGCAGTACTTC. This gives the protein CASSQVKADSYEQYF.